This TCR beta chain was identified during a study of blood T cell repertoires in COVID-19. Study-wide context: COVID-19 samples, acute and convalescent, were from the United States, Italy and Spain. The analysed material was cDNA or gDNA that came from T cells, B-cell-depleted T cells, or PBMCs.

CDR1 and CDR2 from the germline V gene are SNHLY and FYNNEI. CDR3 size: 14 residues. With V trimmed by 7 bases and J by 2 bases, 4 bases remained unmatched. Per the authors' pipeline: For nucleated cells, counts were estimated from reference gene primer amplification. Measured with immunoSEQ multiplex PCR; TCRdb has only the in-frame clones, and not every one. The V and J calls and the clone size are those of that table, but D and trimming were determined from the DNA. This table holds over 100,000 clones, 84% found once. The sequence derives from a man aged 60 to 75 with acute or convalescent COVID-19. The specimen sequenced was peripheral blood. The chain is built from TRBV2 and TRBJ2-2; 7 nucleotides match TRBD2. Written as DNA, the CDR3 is TGTGCCAGCAACCAAGCGGGAAACACCGGGGAGCTGTTTTTT. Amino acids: CASNQAGNTGELFF.